Below are 13 T cell receptor beta chains sequenced from a single sample in a study of cytomegalovirus exposure and HLA in healthy donors. The study ran its PCR with 60 Vbeta and 13 Jbeta primers. TCRdb keeps only in-frame clones here, not all; method: immunoSEQ multiplex PCR. The sample lists approximately 240,000 clones, 75% to 90% occurring once. Sequenced input: PBMCs. The receptors were sampled from a woman younger than 35 in good health and CMV-seronegative.

CDR3 nucleotides: TGCGCCAGCAGCCGGTCCTATGCCCTGACTAGCCTCGGCGGGGAGCTGTTTTTT. This translates into CASSRSYALTSLGGELFF. The chain links TRBV4-3 to TRBJ2-2, with 7 positions matching TRBD2. From germline, CDR1 is LGHNA and CDR2 YSLEER. This CDR3 region has 18 residues. With V trimmed by 4 bases and J by 7 bases, 18 bases remained unmatched.

The V and J genes are TRBV11-3 and TRBJ1-1; D unclear. The CDR3 contains 14 residues. The ends were cut back, 4 bases at V and 0 bases at J, with 9 bases in the middle. Germline-derived CDR1 and CDR2 are SGHNT and YENEEA. CDR3 loop: CASSSSAMNTEAFF. The CDR3 nucleotides read TGTGCCAGCAGCTCCTCAGCGATGAACACTGAAGCTTTCTTT. The complete variable domain, with remaining parts taken from reference TRBV11-3 and TRBJ1-1, reads EAGVVQSPRYKIIEKKQPVAFWCNPISGHNTLYWYLQNLGQGPELLIRYENEEAVDDSQLPKDRFSAERLKGVDSTLKIQPAELGDSAVYLCASSSSAMNTEAFFGQGTRLTVV.

This clone was picked up one time. The chain joins TRBV13 to TRBJ2-1; TRBD1 agrees at 7 bases. V shed 7 bases and J 5 bases; nucleotides not matched to a gene: 5. The CDR3 loop spans 13 amino acids. Per germline, CDR1 PRHDT and CDR2 FYEKMQ (reference sequence). CDR3 DNA sequence: TGTGCCAGCAACAGGGGAACTGACAATGAGCAGTTCTTC. The encoded protein is CASNRGTDNEQFF. The full variable domain, completed using reference TRBV13 and TRBJ2-1, is AAGVIQSPRHLIKEKRETATLKCYPIPRHDTVYWYQQGPGQDPQFLISFYEKMQSDKGSIPDRFSAQQFSDYHSELNMSSLELGDSALYFCASNRGTDNEQFFGPGTRLTVL.

The rearrangement joins TRBV4-1 to TRBJ2-1, with D possibly TRBD2 on 6 matching bases. Trimming cost V 2 bases and J 2 bases, with 10 bases left between them. The CDR3 is 15 amino acids. CDR1 MGHRA and CDR2 YSYEKL come from the germline V gene. The CDR3 protein is CASSQIGLPYNEQFF. Written as DNA, the CDR3 is TGCGCCAGCAGCCAAATTGGACTACCCTACAATGAGCAGTTCTTC.

This clone was seen once. Here the CDR3 DNA reads TGCGCCAGCAGTGCAGGGTATACAGGTAACACCGGGGAGCTGTTTTTT. Protein sequence: CASSAGYTGNTGELFF. This chain uses TRBV10-2 with TRBJ2-2; a weak D match, TRBD1 (5 bases). The CDR3 loop spans 16 amino acids. V was cut by 4 bases and J by 2 bases, with 14 bases left in between. The germline V gene encodes CDR1 WSHSY and CDR2 SAAADI.

The rearrangement uses TRBV7-5 and TRBJ1-5; the D call in the table, TRBD1, was not verified against the DNA. TRBV7-5 is marked as a pseudogene. This CDR3 has 15 amino acids. DNA for the CDR3: TGTGCCAGAAGCATGATAGGGGATGGCAATCAGCCCCAGCATTTT. Its translation is CARSMIGDGNQPQHF.

The chain combines TRBV6-5 with TRBJ2-7; D is possibly TRBD2 (5 bases). Trimming cost V 6 bases and J 5 bases, with 14 bases left between them. This CDR3 is built from 13 residues. CDR1 and CDR2 from the germline V gene are MNHEY and SVGAGI. The CDR3 spells CASSSRMRDEQYF. As DNA, the CDR3 is TGTGCCAGCAGCTCAAGAATGCGGGACGAGCAGTACTTC.

The rearrangement joins TRBV27 to TRBJ2-5; 8 bases are a match to TRBD2. After removal of 9 bases from V and 2 bases from J, the junction contained 8 bases not matched to a gene. This CDR3 has 14 residues. CDR1 is MNHEY, CDR2 SMNVEV, per germline (reference sequence). The CDR3 loop reads CASTRTGGQETQYF. CDR3 sequence (DNA): TGTGCCAGTACCAGAACGGGGGGGCAAGAGACCCAGTACTTC.

The chain links TRBV4-1 to TRBJ2-7, with 10 positions matching TRBD1. The CDR3 sequence is 16 residues long. CDR1 is MGHRA and CDR2 is YSYEKL in the germline V gene. V lost 1 base, J lost 3 bases, and 6 bases stayed unmatched. DNA for the CDR3: TGCGCCAGCAGCCAAGCAAGGGGACAGGGGTTCTACGAGCAGTACTTC. Translation: CASSQARGQGFYEQYF.

The rearrangement links TRBV11-2 to TRBJ2-3; 12 nucleotides agree with TRBD2. Germline V gene data show CDR1 as SGHAT and CDR2 as FQNNGV. There are 16 residues in the CDR3. J was trimmed by 4 bases and V by 3 bases; bases with no gene match: 5. CDR3 amino acids: CASSFQTSGGSDTQYF. The CDR3 bases are TGTGCCAGCAGCTTCCAGACTAGCGGGGGTTCAGATACGCAGTATTTT.

The V call is TRBV5-1, the J call TRBJ2-2; D is unclear. The ends were cut back, 1 base at V and 4 bases at J, with 14 bases in the middle. This CDR3 is built from 16 residues. CDR1 is SGHRS and CDR2 is YFSETQ in the germline V gene. The chain's CDR3 is CASSLIARPPTGELFF. In nucleotides, the CDR3 is TGCGCCAGCAGCTTGATTGCCAGGCCCCCCACCGGGGAGCTGTTTTTT.

The rearrangement joins TRBV2 to TRBJ1-4, with 10 bases identical to TRBD1. The J segment lost 8 bases and the V segment lost 5 bases, leaving 5 bases of the junction unmatched. CDR3 size: 14 residues. CDR1 and CDR2 (germline): SNHLY, FYNNEI. For the CDR3, the DNA is TGTGCCAGCAGTCGACAGGGGGCGGGGGAAAAACTGTTTTTT. Translation gives CASSRQGAGEKLFF.

The chain uses TRBV29-1 and TRBJ1-2; D not certain. The CDR3 is 12 residues long. Trimming left V 0 bases short and J 2 bases short, with 4 bases between. The V gene's germline CDR1 is SQVTM and CDR2 ANQGSEA. The CDR3 region has the DNA TGCAGCGTTGAAGACAGAAACTATGGCTACACCTTC. This translates into CSVEDRNYGYTF. Supplemented by reference TRBV29-1 and TRBJ1-2, the full variable domain reads SAVISQKPSRDICQRGTSLTIQCQVDSQVTMMFWYRQQPGQSLTLIATANQGSEATYESGFVIDKFPISRPNLTFSTLTVSNMSPEDSSIYLCSVEDRNYGYTFGSGTRLTVV.